A selection of T cell receptor beta chains follows, all from one sample in a study of a mutant IDH1 vaccine in newly diagnosed glioma. Their specific antigens are unknown. Libraries were prepared by immunoSEQ multiplex PCR; TCRdb keeps only in-frame clonotypes and omits some of them. Among around 40,000 clones listed, over 70% were seen once. Sequenced here: PBMCs, sampled from a glioma patient whose treatment included an IDH1 peptide vaccine. These receptors were taken from a middle-aged woman with glioma. Some clones in this sample may be carry-over from other donors' samples. Each CDR3 is given with its conserved first and last residue. The order of the fields is V gene, clone size, D gene, J gene, CDR3 protein, CDR3 DNA. The D gene is left open where the match is weak. Not every row has a clone size; where given, it reads once, few, many or a size class.

>TRBV2|few|.|TRBJ2-3
CASSESPIQGDTQYF
TGTGCCAGCAGTGAGTCTCCGATCCAAGGAGATACGCAGTATTTT
>TRBV6-5|.|TRBD1|TRBJ1-5
CASSRGLWQPQHF
TGTGCCAGCAGTAGGGGGCTCTGGCAGCCCCAGCATTTT
>TRBV5-1|.|.|TRBJ2-5
CASSLQGFETQYF
TGCGCCAGCAGCTTACAGGGTTTCGAGACCCAGTACTTC
>TRBV4-1|.|TRBD2|TRBJ2-3
CASSQPQGGRGSTDTQYF
TGCGCCAGCAGCCAACCCCAGGGAGGGAGGGGTAGCACAGATACGCAGTATTTT
>TRBV27|.|.|TRBJ1-1
CASSYRMNTEAFF
TGTGCCAGCAGTTATCGGATGAACACTGAAGCTTTCTTT
>TRBV30|.|.|TRBJ1-4
CAWTKNRLKLFF
TGTGCCTGGACTAAAAACAGGCTAAAACTGTTTTTT
>TRBV28|.|TRBD2|TRBJ2-1
CASSFQGLAGVNEQFF
TGTGCCAGCAGTTTCCAGGGACTAGCGGGAGTCAATGAGCAGTTCTTC
>TRBV5-6|.|.|TRBJ2-7
CASSHRQEQYF
TGTGCCAGCAGCCACAGGCAGGAGCAGTACTTC
>TRBV7-8|.|.|TRBJ2-1
CASSFSSDEQFF
TGTGCCAGCAGCTTCTCTAGCGATGAGCAGTTCTTC
>TRBV29-1|.|.|TRBJ1-2
CSVPGGGPLNYGYTF
TGCAGCGTCCCGGGGGGGGGACCCCTTAACTATGGCTACACCTTC
>TRBV7-6|.|.|TRBJ1-6
CASSLYSGGGYNSPLHF
TGTGCCAGCAGCTTATATTCCGGTGGTGGCTATAATTCACCCCTCCACTTT
>TRBV29-1|.|.|TRBJ2-3
CSVLQGDTQYF
TGCAGCGTCCTACAGGGTGATACGCAGTATTTT
>TRBV7-9|few|TRBD1|TRBJ2-3
CASSSGQGGSTDTQYF
TGTGCCAGCAGCTCAGGACAGGGCGGAAGCACAGATACGCAGTATTTT
>TRBV5-4|once|.|TRBJ2-2
CASSSEPAGELFF
TGTGCCAGCAGCTCTGAGCCGGCCGGGGAGCTGTTTTTT
>TRBV7-2|.|TRBD1|TRBJ2-1
CASSSRGHRSSYNEQFF
TGTGCCAGCAGCTCTAGGGGGCATCGAAGCTCCTACAATGAGCAGTTCTTC
>TRBV15|.|.|TRBJ1-1
CATSTFKNTEAFF
TGTGCCACCAGCACTTTCAAGAACACTGAAGCTTTCTTT
>TRBV19|.|TRBD1|TRBJ1-1
CASRDRVTEAFF
TGTGCCAGCCGGGACAGGGTAACTGAAGCTTTCTTT
>TRBV5-6|.|.|TRBJ2-1
CASSLWGLPYNEQFF
TGTGCCAGCAGCTTGTGGGGACTCCCCTACAATGAGCAGTTCTTC
>TRBV30|.|TRBD1|TRBJ1-2
CATRGESGGNYGYTF
TGTGCGACCCGGGGAGAGTCAGGGGGAAACTATGGCTACACCTTC
>TRBV19|.|.|TRBJ1-2
CASSPGVLYGYTF
TGTGCCAGTAGCCCGGGAGTTTTGTATGGCTACACCTTC
>TRBV5-1|.|TRBD2|TRBJ2-1
CASSFQAGGPVNEQFF
TGCGCCAGCAGCTTCCAGGCGGGGGGGCCCGTCAATGAGCAGTTCTTC
>TRBV28|.|TRBD1|TRBJ2-7
CASSQWTGNYEQYF
TGTGCCAGCAGCCAATGGACAGGGAACTACGAGCAGTACTTC
>TRBV6-5|few|.|TRBJ1-2
CASSYEPGRSGYTF
TGTGCCAGCAGTTACGAGCCAGGAAGATCGGGCTACACCTTC
>TRBV28|.|.|TRBJ2-7
CASKGTGSSYEQYF
TGTGCCAGCAAGGGAACAGGGAGCTCCTACGAGCAGTACTTC
>TRBV29-1|once|TRBD2|TRBJ2-1
CSVDYQAGFRDEQFF
TGCAGCGTTGACTATCAAGCGGGGTTTAGGGATGAGCAGTTCTTC
>TRBV7-9|.|.|TRBJ2-5
CASSRWTGRWGETQYF
TGTGCCAGCAGCCGATGGACGGGGCGGTGGGGAGAGACCCAGTACTTC
>TRBV7-9|.|.|TRBJ1-2
CASSSQNGHTF
TGTGCCAGCAGCTCCCAGAATGGCCACACCTTC
>TRBV7-9|few|.|TRBJ2-3
CASSFADTQYF
TGTGCCAGCAGCTTTGCAGATACGCAGTATTTT
>TRBV4-1|.|.|TRBJ2-1
CASSQTQGLNEQFF
TGCGCCAGCAGCCAAACGCAGGGGTTAAATGAGCAGTTCTTC
>TRBV7-8|.|.|TRBJ1-1
CASSSGTGISEAFF
TGTGCCAGCAGCTCAGGAACGGGGATTAGTGAAGCTTTCTTT
>TRBV9|.|.|TRBJ1-5
CASSVEGGYQPQHF
TGTGCCAGCAGCGTAGAGGGAGGGTATCAGCCCCAGCATTTT
>TRBV7-9|.|.|TRBJ1-2
CASSLEGFNYGYTF
TGTGCCAGCAGCTTGGAGGGTTTTAACTATGGCTACACCTTC
>TRBV19|.|.|TRBJ2-5
CASSIGGLQETQYF
TGTGCCAGTAGTATAGGGGGACTCCAAGAGACCCAGTACTTC
>TRBV7-9|.|.|TRBJ1-1
CASSLAPIEGHTEAFF
TGTGCCAGCAGCTTAGCGCCGATAGAAGGGCACACTGAAGCTTTCTTT
>TRBV29-1|.|.|TRBJ2-7
CSVEEARREQYF
TGCAGCGTTGAAGAAGCGAGGCGAGAGCAGTACTTC
>TRBV7-9|.|.|TRBJ2-1
CASSETSYEQFF
TGTGCCAGCAGCGAGACTAGTTATGAGCAGTTCTTC
>TRBV27|.|TRBD1|TRBJ1-2
CASSMYQGVDGYTF
TGTGCCAGCAGTATGTACCAGGGGGTAGATGGCTACACCTTC
>TRBV28|once|.|TRBJ1-1
CASSPNPSNTEAFF
TGTGCCAGCAGCCCCAACCCATCGAACACTGAAGCTTTCTTT
>TRBV7-9|.|.|TRBJ1-1
CASRLEGVPEAFF
TGTGCCAGCAGGCTGGAGGGAGTCCCTGAAGCTTTCTTT
>TRBV7-6|few|.|TRBJ2-7
CASSFSPSSYEQYF
TGTGCCAGCAGCTTCTCCCCGAGCTCCTACGAGCAGTACTTC
>TRBV5-1|.|.|TRBJ2-5
CASGLQETQYF
TGCGCCAGCGGACTTCAAGAGACCCAGTACTTC
>TRBV5-1|.|TRBD1|TRBJ2-7
CASRDRVTYEQYF
TGCGCCAGCAGGGACAGGGTAACCTACGAGCAGTACTTC
>TRBV5-4|.|.|TRBJ1-5
CASSLAAGVQPQHF
TGTGCCAGCAGCTTGGCGGCAGGGGTTCAGCCCCAGCATTTT
>TRBV5-6|.|.|TRBJ2-7
CASSLLNNPYEQYF
TGTGCCAGCAGCCTCCTAAACAATCCATACGAGCAGTACTTC
>TRBV4-3|.|TRBD2|TRBJ2-1
CASSPTTSRSGDEQFF
TGCGCCAGCAGCCCGACGACTAGCCGGTCGGGGGATGAGCAGTTCTTC
>TRBV5-6|.|TRBD2|TRBJ2-5
CASSWGGETQYF
TGTGCCAGCAGCTGGGGAGGGGAGACCCAGTACTTC
>TRBV13|.|.|TRBJ2-1
CASSQGLTNEQFF
TGTGCCAGCAGCCAGGGACTTACCAATGAGCAGTTCTTC
>TRBV15|.|TRBD1|TRBJ1-1
CATSRDQGQGDTEAFF
TGTGCCACCAGCAGAGATCAAGGACAGGGGGACACTGAAGCTTTCTTT
>TRBV7-2|.|.|TRBJ2-3
CASTDYRTDTQYF
TGTGCCAGCACCGACTATCGGACAGATACGCAGTATTTT
>TRBV29-1|.|.|TRBJ1-3
CSVIGRFSGNTIYF
TGCAGCGTGATAGGGCGCTTCTCTGGAAACACCATATATTTT
>TRBV6-1|.|TRBD2|TRBJ2-1
CASSVTSGGLFREQFF
TGTGCCAGCAGTGTCACTAGCGGGGGGCTTTTCAGGGAGCAGTTCTTC
>TRBV11-2|.|TRBD1|TRBJ1-2
CASSPTGAYGGYTF
TGTGCCAGCAGCCCAACAGGGGCCTACGGTGGCTACACCTTC
>TRBV7-2|.|.|TRBJ2-3
CASSLSLTDTQYF
TGTGCCAGCAGCTTATCCCTCACAGATACGCAGTATTTT
>TRBV7-2|.|.|TRBJ2-1
CASSSEPSNEQFF
TGTGCCAGCAGCTCGGAACCTAGTAATGAGCAGTTCTTC